The source of this T cell receptor beta chain is a study of molecular identifiers for immune sequencing clone quantification. Study-level findings and limits: With a barcode shared among identical TCR molecules, highly expanded clone sizes could be underestimated.

TCRdb ran MiXCR on the PCR reads and lists one entry per CDR3 protein. The sample lists about 68,000 distinct CDR3 sequences; around 18% were seen once. Concerning this clonotype itself: Its antigen is currently unknown.

V was cut by 8 bases and J by 3 bases, with 18 bases left in between. Germline V CDR1 and CDR2: KGHDR, SFDVKD. The CDR3 has 16 residues. Naive CD8 libraries used roughly 17,000 to 1,100,000 sorted cells and 10%, 30% or 50% RNA. V is TRBV24-1 and J is TRBJ2-2; D is perhaps TRBD1 or TRBD2 (5 bases each). This clonotype was obtained from a human donor in good health. Some libraries in this study had Jurkat cell RNA spiked in. Material for sequencing was naive CD8+ T cells from blood, with Jurkat cell RNA spiked in. Sample subset: FACS-sorted CD8+CD4-CCR7+CD45RA+ naive T cells. The CDR3 is CATKGSGRSDTGELFF. CDR3 in DNA: TGTGCCACCAAAGGCTCGGGGCGGTCAGACACCGGGGAGCTGTTTTTT.